This T cell receptor (beta chain) was observed in a study of T-cell memory formation after mild COVID-19. Whole-study context: Across donors, TCR clusters were largely donor specific. Study results and caveats: Certain responding clones were present in pre-infection memory, suggesting participation of cross-reactive memory. Nothing showed for sure that second-wave clones peaking on day 37 were SARS-CoV-2 specific.

Constant-segment primers and 5'RACE yielded cDNA libraries for TCR alpha and TCR beta, each carrying sample barcodes and UMIs. TCRdb called the 5' RACE reads again in MiXCR, with one record for every CDR3 protein. The sample contains 200,000 to 300,000 distinct CDR3 sequences, roughly 17% of which appear only once. This clonotype was observed a few times. What it binds is not known. The TCR was taken from a man between 18 and 35 years old who had mild COVID-19 (a few samples of this study predate the infection). Cell type and time point are not known. The sequenced material came from PBMCs or a T cell subset sorted from them (not recorded which).

The CDR3 is CASSLMMQGATYSGANVLTF. CDR3 coding DNA: TGCGCCAGCAGCTTGATGATGCAGGGGGCCACTTACTCTGGGGCCAACGTCCTGACTTTC. The chain links TRBV5-1 to TRBJ2-6; TRBD1 agrees at 8 bases. Per germline, CDR1 SGHRS and CDR2 YFSETQ. The CDR3 runs to 20 residues. V shed 1 base and J 0 bases; nucleotides not matched to a gene: 12.